The T cell receptor (beta chain) described here comes from a study of CD8+CD57+ T cells in acquired aplastic anemia (dated by TCRdb to about 2018). Context from the whole study: DNA extracted from sorted CD4+ and CD8+ cells had a mean of about 3.2 ug, with a range of roughly 0.2 to 30 ug.

This clonotype was detected once. Its antigen is not yet known. Base qualities are not provided; no much larger clone lies one nucleotide away. One read alone provides weak support. The germline V gene provides CDR1 MDHEN and CDR2 SYDVKM. The CDR3 sequence holds 14 residues, the cysteine and phenylalanine included. The DNA shown is the 42-base CDR3, in frame from base 1. V is pared back by 6 bases and J by 5 bases, with 11 bases lying between the germline termini. Profiling of TCR beta VDJ combinations and CDR3 sequences used genomic DNA as the template. An Illumina HiSeq 2000 was the platform used for TCR repertoire sequencing. Regarding the original processing steps: TRBV/TRBJ rearrangement plots, CDR3 size and DJ length profiles, and Simpson's diversity index were used to evaluate the repertoires. The most abundant DNA sequence in the deep sequencing data was defined as the immunodominant clone. CDR3 amino acid sequences were checked for sharing across subjects and were also compared against the VDJdb database and published repertoires. TCRdb trimmed the raw reads at Q25, called clones with MiXCR and kept productive beta chains. Identical CDR3 proteins give one entry, which carries the most common genes and DNA. TCRdb assigned the V and J calls; the authors' analysis was not used. The sample table lists 250,000 to 300,000 distinct CDR3 sequences, approximately 57% of them with a count of one. The ten largest clonotypes hold approximately 8% of the sample.

TCR repertoires of sorted CD4+ and CD8+ blood T cells from severe aplastic anemia patients and healthy subjects were deep-sequenced in the study. Ficoll-Paque density gradient centrifugation was used to isolate peripheral blood mononuclear cells. Before DNA was extracted, CD4+ and CD8+ T cells were sorted using either FACS or magnetic beads. What the study reported, not specific to this receptor: Although some 28 CD8+ CDR3 sequences were shared by patients and controls, these sequences appeared highly expressed in patients and within the immunodominant clones of patients. Between patients and healthy controls, no significant difference in CD8+ Simpson's diversity was found (P=0.060).

The sequence came from a human donor with severe aplastic anemia or a healthy control (not recorded which). The V and J genes are TRBV28 and TRBJ1-6; the D gene cannot be resolved reliably. What was sequenced was sorted CD4+, CD8+, or CD8+CD57+ T cells (not recorded which) from PBMCs. The bases are TGTGCCAGCAGAGGATATTACGATAATTCACCCCTCCACTTT. This yields the protein CASRGYYDNSPLHF.